The next 21 T cell receptor beta chains were all read from a single sample in a study of OX40 agonist ivuxolimab in advanced cancers. Sequencing used immunoSEQ multiplex PCR; TCRdb keeps in-frame clones, though not all of them. Counted here are 50,000 or so clones, approximately 89% occurring once; the ten biggest clones make up around 9.3%. The specimen comprised CD4+ or CD8+ T cells sorted from blood, sampled in a trial of the OX40 agonist ivuxolimab. These receptors were obtained from an adult with an advanced solid tumor such as melanoma, head and neck, liver or kidney cancer.

V is TRBV6-6 and J is TRBJ2-3; D is ambiguous. The CDR3 length is 13 residues. V lost 8 bases, J lost 2 bases, and 11 bases lay in between. Germline assignment: CDR1 MNHNY and CDR2 SVGAGI (reference sequence). CDR3 sequence reads: CASAQILTDTQYF. The CDR3 DNA reads TGTGCCAGCGCACAAATTCTCACAGATACGCAGTATTTT.

The V call is TRBV6-6, the J call TRBJ2-2; 9 nucleotides line up with TRBD2. Germline V gene data show CDR1 as MNHNY and CDR2 as SVGAGI (reference sequence). V lost 4 bases to trimming and J lost 6 bases; unmatched junction nucleotides: 6. The CDR3 consists of 15 residues. The CDR3 bases are TGTGCCAGCAGTTCGTTAGCGGGGGTCCCCGGGGAGCTGTTTTTT. Protein product: CASSSLAGVPGELFF.

The table lists this clone with a count of one. This chain links TRBV5-4 with TRBJ2-7; 10 positions agree with TRBD2. CDR3 length: 16 residues. Germline V lookup: CDR1 SGHNT, CDR2 YYREEE (reference sequence). Trimming removed 1 base from V and 4 bases from J; junction bases left unmatched: 8. CDR3 sequence reads: CASSLPSGSAAYEQYF. The DNA of the CDR3 is TGTGCCAGCAGCTTGCCTAGCGGGAGTGCTGCATACGAGCAGTACTTC.

The chain combines TRBV7-6 with TRBJ2-1; 7 nucleotides agree with TRBD2. This CDR3 is built from 13 residues. The germline gives CDR1 SGHVS, CDR2 FNYEAQ. With 3 bases clipped from V and 7 bases from J, the junction kept 3 bases outside the gene matches. CDR3 protein: CASSLNGGNEQFF. The CDR3 DNA sequence: TGTGCCAGCAGCTTGAACGGGGGGAATGAGCAGTTCTTC.

CDR3 nucleotides: TGTGCCAGCAGTGCATATCAGGGGTCGTCCTACGAGCAGTACTTC. Amino acid sequence: CASSAYQGSSYEQYF. V and J are TRBV27 and TRBJ2-7, with a weak D call TRBD1 (6 bases). In germline, CDR1 is MNHEY, CDR2 SMNVEV (reference sequence). This CDR3 has 15 residues. The V and J ends lost 5 bases and 1 base respectively, with 15 bases between them.

This chain uses TRBV25-1 with TRBJ2-2; TRBD1 matches at 7 bases. Germline CDR1 and CDR2: MGHDK and SYGVNS. The CDR3 runs 15 residues. Germline trimming cut 3 bases from V and 6 bases from J; bases unmatched to any gene: 7. In nucleotides, the CDR3 is TGTGCCAGCAGTGACCAACTAGGGACAGCCGGGGAGCTGTTTTTT. Residues: CASSDQLGTAGELFF.

This clone occurred once. The chain carries TRBV4-3 and TRBJ2-7; D unclear. CDR1 is LGHNA and CDR2 is YSLEER in the germline V gene. The CDR3 contains 14 residues. The V gene lost 0 bases and the J gene lost 4 bases, with 10 bases spanning the gap. The CDR3 protein is CASSQDRHGYEQYF. CDR3 DNA sequence: TGCGCCAGCAGCCAAGATCGACACGGGTACGAGCAGTACTTC.

The rearrangement uses TRBV27 and TRBJ1-1; a weak D match, TRBD1 (5 bases). V was pared by 3 bases and J by 0 bases, with 8 bases between. The V gene's germline CDR1 is MNHEY and CDR2 SMNVEV (reference sequence). This CDR3 spans 14 amino acids. The CDR3 region is CASSFLGLNTEAFF. Written as DNA, the CDR3 is TGTGCCAGCAGTTTTTTGGGGCTGAACACTGAAGCTTTCTTT.

The chain has TRBV5-1 and TRBJ2-2; D not certain. From germline, CDR1 is SGHRS and CDR2 YFSETQ. V was clipped by 0 bases and J by 3 bases, with 12 bases between them. This CDR3 spans 16 amino acids. The CDR3 bases are TGCGCCAGCAGCTTGGGCGCAGGTTCGGACACCGGGGAGCTGTTTTTT. Amino acid sequence: CASSLGAGSDTGELFF.

DNA of the CDR3: TGTGCCAGCAGTCTCCGGGGGGGCCAGGGCAATGAGCAGTTCTTC. Amino acids: CASSLRGGQGNEQFF. The chain uses TRBV4-2 and TRBJ2-1; the match to TRBD2 covers 8 bases. Germline CDR1 LGHNA, CDR2 YNFKEQ. The V and J ends lost 6 bases and 6 bases, in that order; junction bases with no gene match: 10. This CDR3 region has 15 residues.

V usage is TRBV2 and J usage is TRBJ2-7; D might be TRBD1 (6 bases). Germline CDR1 and CDR2: SNHLY and FYNNEI. The CDR3 runs to 13 residues. Deletions cut 1 base from V and 2 bases from J, with 6 bases between. The CDR3: CASSEEGAYEQYF. The CDR3 DNA reads TGTGCCAGCAGTGAAGAGGGGGCCTACGAGCAGTACTTC. The whole variable domain, remainder taken from reference TRBV2 and TRBJ2-7, is EPEVTQTPSHQVTQMGQEVILRCVPISNHLYFYWYRQILGQKVEFLVSFYNNEISEKSEIFDDQFSVERPDGSNFTLKIRSTKLEDSAMYFCASSEEGAYEQYFGPGTRLTVT.

This rearrangement joins TRBV5-1 to TRBJ2-1, with TRBD1 as a possible D gene (6 bases). V lost 0 bases, J lost 7 bases, and 11 bases lay in between. The CDR3 is 14 residues long. CDR1 is SGHRS, CDR2 YFSETQ, per germline. The CDR3 spells CASSLGHQGNEQFF. The CDR3 bases are TGCGCCAGCAGCTTGGGCCACCAGGGGAATGAGCAGTTCTTC.

The V and J genes are TRBV6-1 and TRBJ2-7, with a weak D call TRBD2 (7 bases). Trimming took off 1 base at V and 3 bases at J, with 13 bases between the two ends. This CDR3 spans 15 amino acids. Per the germline V gene, CDR1 is MNHNS and CDR2 is SASEGT. The CDR3 is CASSEGGGGVYEQYF. CDR3 nucleotide sequence: TGTGCCAGCAGTGAAGGAGGGGGGGGAGTCTACGAGCAGTACTTC.

The chain combines TRBV7-9 with TRBJ2-7; TRBD1 is a possible D gene (7 bases). This CDR3 contains 14 residues. Trimming took 5 bases from V and 2 from J, leaving 13 bases between them. Germline V gives CDR1 SEHNR, CDR2 FQNEAQ (reference sequence). CDR3 region: CASSATGTPYEQYF. The CDR3 nucleotides read TGTGCCAGCAGCGCGACAGGGACTCCCTACGAGCAGTACTTC.

This rearrangement joins TRBV11-2 to TRBJ1-2; TRBD1 agrees at 11 bases. Germline loops: CDR1 SGHAT, CDR2 FQNNGV. This CDR3 contains 17 residues. The J segment lost 4 bases and the V segment lost 1 base, leaving 8 bases of the junction unmatched. The CDR3 is CASSLGPGQGASYGYTF. DNA of the CDR3: TGTGCCAGCAGCTTAGGACCAGGACAGGGGGCAAGCTATGGCTACACCTTC.

This chain joins TRBV28 and TRBJ2-7; TRBD1 is a possible D gene (6 bases). The germline gives CDR1 MDHEN, CDR2 SYDVKM. The CDR3 loop spans 14 amino acids. The germline V and J ends were trimmed by 5 bases and 5 bases, with 16 bases remaining between them. The CDR3 bases are TGTGCCAGCAGTGATACAGGGAGCGGTAACGAGCAGTACTTC. This encodes CASSDTGSGNEQYF.

J is TRBJ2-7 and V is TRBV28; 9 positions agree with TRBD1. CDR1 and CDR2 from the germline V gene are MDHEN and SYDVKM. Trimming at V came to 5 bases and at J to 4 bases, leaving 6 bases not matched to a gene. This CDR3 region has 14 residues. DNA for the CDR3: TGTGCCAGCAGTGGGACAGGGCGACCGTACGAGCAGTACTTC. Translation: CASSGTGRPYEQYF.

This rearrangement joins TRBV29-1 to TRBJ1-1; D remains unclear. Germline CDR1 SQVTM, CDR2 ANQGSEA. The CDR3 contains 12 residues. Trimming took 1 base from V and 1 from J, leaving 4 bases between them. As DNA, the CDR3 is TGCAGCGTTGAAGTTTCGAACACTGAAGCTTTCTTT. This gives the protein CSVEVSNTEAFF.

This clone was observed once. The gene calls are TRBV12-5 and TRBJ2-3; 10 nucleotides line up with TRBD2. The CDR3 extends over 15 amino acids. CDR1 and CDR2 from the germline V gene are LGHNT and FRNRAP. V gave up 1 base and J gave up 3 bases; unmatched junction bases: 1. The CDR3 region has the DNA TGTGCTAGTGGTTTGGGGACTAGCGGAACAGATACGCAGTATTTT. It translates to CASGLGTSGTDTQYF.

The V gene is TRBV7-2, the J gene TRBJ1-3; TRBD1 might be the D (5 bases). Germline lookup yields CDR1 SGHTA and CDR2 FQGNSA. Trimming left V 4 bases short and J 8 bases short, with 12 bases between. The CDR3 has 13 residues. The CDR3 DNA follows: TGTGCCAGCAGCTGGGACTTTACGGACACCATATATTTT. It translates to CASSWDFTDTIYF.

The chain links TRBV4-2 to TRBJ2-7; unclear D gene. Germline assignment: CDR1 LGHNA and CDR2 YNFKEQ. Trimming stripped 5 bases from V and 0 bases from J, with 11 bases between. The CDR3 length is 14 residues. DNA for the CDR3: TGTGCCAGCAGCTTGACTGGTGACTCCTACGAGCAGTACTTC. It specifies CASSLTGDSYEQYF.